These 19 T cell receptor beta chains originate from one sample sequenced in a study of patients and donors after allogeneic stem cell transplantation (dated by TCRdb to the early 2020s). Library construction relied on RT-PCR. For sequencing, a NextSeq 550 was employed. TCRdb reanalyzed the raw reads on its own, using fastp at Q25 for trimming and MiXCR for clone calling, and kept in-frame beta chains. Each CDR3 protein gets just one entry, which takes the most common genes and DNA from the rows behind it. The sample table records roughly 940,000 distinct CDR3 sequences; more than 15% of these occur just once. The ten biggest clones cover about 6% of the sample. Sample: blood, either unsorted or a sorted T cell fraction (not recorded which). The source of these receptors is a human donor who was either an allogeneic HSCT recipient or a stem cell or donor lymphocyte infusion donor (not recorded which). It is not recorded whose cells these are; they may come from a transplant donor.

The CDR3 spells CASSESFGYLHQPQHF. The CDR3 DNA sequence: TGCGCCAGCAGTGAGTCCTTTGGCTATCTCCATCAGCCCCAGCATTTT. The chain carries TRBV10-2 and TRBJ1-5; no clear D. This CDR3 contains 16 residues. Trimming removed 0 bases at V and 5 bases at J, with 14 bases between. From germline, CDR1 is WSHSY and CDR2 SAAADI.

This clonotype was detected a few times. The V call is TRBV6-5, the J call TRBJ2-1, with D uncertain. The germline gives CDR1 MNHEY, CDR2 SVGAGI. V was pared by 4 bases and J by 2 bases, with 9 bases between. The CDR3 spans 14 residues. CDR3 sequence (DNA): TGTGCCAGCAGTTTGACTCCCCCCTACAATGAGCAGTTCTTC. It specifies CASSLTPPYNEQFF.

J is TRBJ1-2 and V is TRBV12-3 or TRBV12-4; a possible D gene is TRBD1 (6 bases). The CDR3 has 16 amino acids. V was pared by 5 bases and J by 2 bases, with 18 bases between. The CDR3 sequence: CASSPRIQGPNYGYTF. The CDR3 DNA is TGTGCCAGCAGTCCGCGAATACAGGGACCAAACTATGGCTACACCTTC.

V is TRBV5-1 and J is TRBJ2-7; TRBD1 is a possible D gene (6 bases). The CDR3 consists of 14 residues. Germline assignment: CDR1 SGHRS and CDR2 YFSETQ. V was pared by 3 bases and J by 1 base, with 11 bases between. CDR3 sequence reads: CASSSGQNSYEQYF. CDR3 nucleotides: TGCGCCAGCAGCTCCGGACAGAATTCCTACGAGCAGTACTTC.

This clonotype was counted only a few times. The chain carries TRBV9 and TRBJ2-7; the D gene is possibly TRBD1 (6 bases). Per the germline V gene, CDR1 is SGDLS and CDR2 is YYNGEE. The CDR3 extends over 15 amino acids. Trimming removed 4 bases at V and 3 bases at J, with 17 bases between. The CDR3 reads CASSPSGTPFYEQYF. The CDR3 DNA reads TGTGCCAGCAGCCCCTCCGGGACACCCTTCTACGAGCAGTACTTC.

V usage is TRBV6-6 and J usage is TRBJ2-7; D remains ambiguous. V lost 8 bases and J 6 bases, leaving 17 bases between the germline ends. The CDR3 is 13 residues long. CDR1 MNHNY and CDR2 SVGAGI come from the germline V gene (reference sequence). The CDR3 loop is CASGGDRKPEQYF. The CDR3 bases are TGTGCCAGCGGTGGGGATCGGAAGCCCGAGCAGTACTTC.

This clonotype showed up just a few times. The CDR3 loop is CSGASDIYEQYF. The CDR3, as DNA: TGCAGCGGAGCGTCCGATATCTACGAGCAGTACTTC. The chain employs TRBV29-1 and TRBJ2-7; D is undetermined. The CDR3 has 12 amino acids. In germline, CDR1 is SQVTM, CDR2 ANQGSEA. Trimming stripped 7 bases from V and 3 bases from J, with 13 bases between.

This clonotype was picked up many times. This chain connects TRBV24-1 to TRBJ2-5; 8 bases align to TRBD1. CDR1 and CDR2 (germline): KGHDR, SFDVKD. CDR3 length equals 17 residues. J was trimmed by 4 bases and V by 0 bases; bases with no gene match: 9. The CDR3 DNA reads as TGTGCCACCAGTGATTTGCCGATCTCAGGGGGCAGAGAGACCCAGTACTTC. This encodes CATSDLPISGGRETQYF.

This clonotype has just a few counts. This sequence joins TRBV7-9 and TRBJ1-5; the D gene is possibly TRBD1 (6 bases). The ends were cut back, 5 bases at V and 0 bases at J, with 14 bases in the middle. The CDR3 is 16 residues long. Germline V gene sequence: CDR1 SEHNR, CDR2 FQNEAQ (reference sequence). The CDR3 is CASSPGTLFSNQPQHF. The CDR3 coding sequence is TGTGCCAGCAGCCCCGGGACACTCTTTAGCAATCAGCCCCAGCATTTT.

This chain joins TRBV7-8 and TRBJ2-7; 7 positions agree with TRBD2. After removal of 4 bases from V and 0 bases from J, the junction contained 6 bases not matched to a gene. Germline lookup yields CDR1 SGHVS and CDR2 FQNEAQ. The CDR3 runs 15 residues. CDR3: CASSWTSLGSYEQYF. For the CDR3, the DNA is TGTGCCAGCAGCTGGACTAGTCTGGGCTCCTACGAGCAGTACTTC.

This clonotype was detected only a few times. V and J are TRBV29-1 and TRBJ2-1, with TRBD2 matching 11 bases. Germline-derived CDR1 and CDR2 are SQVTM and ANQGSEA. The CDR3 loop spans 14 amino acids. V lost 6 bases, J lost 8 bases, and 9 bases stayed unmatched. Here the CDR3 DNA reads TGCAGCGTAACCGGGACTAGCGGCATCGATGAGCAGTTCTTC. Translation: CSVTGTSGIDEQFF.

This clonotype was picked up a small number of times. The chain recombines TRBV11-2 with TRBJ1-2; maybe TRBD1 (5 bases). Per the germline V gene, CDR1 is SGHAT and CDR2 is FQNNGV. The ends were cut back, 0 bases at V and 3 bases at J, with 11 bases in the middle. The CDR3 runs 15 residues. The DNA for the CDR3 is TGTGCCAGCAGCTTAGATCTAACGACAGACTATGGCTACACCTTC. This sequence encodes CASSLDLTTDYGYTF.

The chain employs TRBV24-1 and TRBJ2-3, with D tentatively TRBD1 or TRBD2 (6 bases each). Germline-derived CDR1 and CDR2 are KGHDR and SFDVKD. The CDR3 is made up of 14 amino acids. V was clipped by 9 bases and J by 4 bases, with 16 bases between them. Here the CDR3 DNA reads TGTGCCACCTCTTACCACAGGGAGGCAGATACGCAGTATTTT. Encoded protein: CATSYHREADTQYF.

The chain's CDR3 is CSKRTAQETQYF. Written as DNA, the CDR3 is TGCAGTAAAAGGACAGCCCAAGAGACCCAGTACTTC. The chain carries TRBV20-1 and TRBJ2-5; the D gene is possibly TRBD1 (6 bases). The germline V and J ends were trimmed by 8 bases and 1 base, with 11 bases remaining between them. The CDR3 loop spans 12 amino acids. In germline, CDR1 is DFQATT, CDR2 SNEGSKA (reference sequence).

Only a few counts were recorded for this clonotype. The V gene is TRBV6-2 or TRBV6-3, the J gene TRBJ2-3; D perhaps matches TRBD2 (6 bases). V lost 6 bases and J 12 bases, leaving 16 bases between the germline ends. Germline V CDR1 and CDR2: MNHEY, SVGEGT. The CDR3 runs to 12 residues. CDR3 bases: TGTGCCAGCAGCAAACCGGGACTTCCTCAGTATTTT. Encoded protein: CASSKPGLPQYF.

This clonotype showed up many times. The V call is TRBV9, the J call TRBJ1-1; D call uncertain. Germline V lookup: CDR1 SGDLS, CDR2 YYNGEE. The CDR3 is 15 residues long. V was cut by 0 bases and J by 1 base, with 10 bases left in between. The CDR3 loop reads CASSVESQANTEAFF. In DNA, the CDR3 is TGTGCCAGCAGCGTAGAGTCCCAGGCGAACACTGAAGCTTTCTTT.

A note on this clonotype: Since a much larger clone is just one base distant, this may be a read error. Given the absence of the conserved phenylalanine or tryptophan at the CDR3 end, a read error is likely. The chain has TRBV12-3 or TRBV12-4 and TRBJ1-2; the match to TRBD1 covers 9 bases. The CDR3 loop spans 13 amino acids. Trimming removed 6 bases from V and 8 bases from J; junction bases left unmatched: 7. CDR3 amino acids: CASSTQGARGYTC. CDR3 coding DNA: TGTGCCAGCAGCACACAGGGGGCGCGGGGCTACACCTGC.

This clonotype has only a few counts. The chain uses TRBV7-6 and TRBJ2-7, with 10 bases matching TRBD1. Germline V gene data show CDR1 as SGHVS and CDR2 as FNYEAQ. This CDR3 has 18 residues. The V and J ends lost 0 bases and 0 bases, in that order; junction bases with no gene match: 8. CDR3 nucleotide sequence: TGTGCCAGCAGCTTAGCGGGGACAGGGGTCCTTAACTCCTACGAGCAGTACTTC. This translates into CASSLAGTGVLNSYEQYF.

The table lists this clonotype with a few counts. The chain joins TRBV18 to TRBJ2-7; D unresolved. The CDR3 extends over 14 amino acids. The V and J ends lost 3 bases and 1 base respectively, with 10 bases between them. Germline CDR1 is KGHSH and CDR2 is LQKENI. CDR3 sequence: CASSPSRNSYEQYF. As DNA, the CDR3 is TGTGCCAGCTCACCCTCGAGGAATTCCTACGAGCAGTACTTC. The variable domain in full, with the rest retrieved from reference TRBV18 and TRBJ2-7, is NAGVMQNPRHLVRRRGQEARLRCSPMKGHSHVYWYRQLPEEGLKFMVYLQKENIIDESGMPKERFSAEFPKEGPSILRIQQVVRGDSAAYFCASSPSRNSYEQYFGPGTRLTVT.